These 26 T cell receptor beta chains share one sample of origin, sequenced in a study of identical twins. TCRdb passed the 5' RACE reads through MiXCR, listing each CDR3 protein once. Here the sample spans about 220,000 distinct CDR3 sequences, around 8.1% being singletons. These same data were also listed under a study on yellow fever vaccine responses in identical twins.

Input material: memory (CD45RO+) T cells sorted from blood. These receptors were taken from a woman between 18 and 29 years old in good health.

This clonotype was detected many times. The chain is built from TRBV7-2 and TRBJ1-5; the D gene is possibly TRBD1 (6 bases). Per germline, CDR1 SGHTA and CDR2 FQGNSA. This CDR3 has 14 amino acids. V was cut by 7 bases and J by 6 bases, with 16 bases left in between. The CDR3, as DNA: TGTGCCAGCACCTCTGCGGCAGGGGCTCAGCCCCAGCATTTT. Its protein is CASTSAAGAQPQHF.

Points on this clonotype: This may be a read error: a much more frequent sequence differs by one nucleotide. V usage is TRBV29-1 and J usage is TRBJ2-3, with 8 nucleotides matching TRBD1. Germline V gene data show CDR1 as SQVTM and CDR2 as ANQGSEA. With 7 bases clipped from V and 2 bases from J, the junction kept 8 bases outside the gene matches. The CDR3 contains 14 residues. The CDR3 spells CSGKQGVTTDTQYF. The DNA for the CDR3 is TGCAGCGGGAAACAGGGGGTAACCACAGATACGCAGTATTTT.

A few counts support this clonotype. The chain joins TRBV7-8 to TRBJ2-2; 7 bases align to TRBD1. The CDR3 has 14 residues. Per germline, CDR1 SGHVS and CDR2 FQNEAQ. Trimming took 7 bases from V and 3 from J; bases not matched to a gene: 5. The CDR3 DNA is TGTGCCAGCACATGGGGACAGCACACCGGGGAGCTGTTTTTT. Translated: CASTWGQHTGELFF.

This clonotype was found many times. The chain recombines TRBV5-1 with TRBJ2-5, with D hard to call. From germline, CDR1 is SGHRS and CDR2 YFSETQ. Trimming pared 0 bases from V and 5 bases from J, leaving 5 bases between. The CDR3 covers 12 residues. Here the CDR3 DNA reads TGCGCCAGCAGCTTGGCCATGGAGACCCAGTACTTC. This encodes CASSLAMETQYF.

This clonotype has ten or more counts. The chain joins TRBV21-1 to TRBJ2-7. TRBV21-1 is a pseudogene. This CDR3 comprises 13 residues. The CDR3 coding sequence is TGTGCCAGCAGCCGGCGGGGCACCTACGAGCAGTACTTC. As protein: CASSRRGTYEQYF.

This clonotype was seen at least ten times. The chain carries TRBV29-1 and TRBJ1-5; 9 bases fit TRBD1. The CDR3 spans 12 residues. J gave up 7 bases and V 6 bases, and 4 bases lay outside the gene matches. Germline V gene lookup returns CDR1 SQVTM and CDR2 ANQGSEA. The CDR3 sequence: CSVGQGWQPQHF. The CDR3 DNA follows: TGCAGCGTGGGACAGGGTTGGCAGCCCCAGCATTTT.

The V and J genes are TRBV19 and TRBJ2-6; 8 bases align to TRBD1. Unmatched junction bases numbered 8, after V lost 7 bases and J lost 0 bases. This CDR3 spans 17 amino acids. Germline values: CDR1 LNHDA, CDR2 SQIVND (reference sequence). The CDR3 nucleotides are TGTGCCAGTAAGCCGGGACAGGACCTCTCTGGGGCCAACGTCCTGACTTTC. Translated, it gives CASKPGQDLSGANVLTF.

The V gene is TRBV7-2, the J gene TRBJ2-7, with TRBD2 as a possible D gene (5 bases). The CDR3 has 14 residues. Germline-derived CDR1 and CDR2 are SGHTA and FQGNSA. Trimming removed 5 bases from V and 6 bases from J, with 17 bases in between. CDR3 region: CASSRGSTPREQYF. The CDR3 DNA follows: TGTGCCAGCAGCCGGGGATCCACCCCTCGCGAGCAGTACTTC.

This clonotype was counted many times. The rearrangement links TRBV12-3 or TRBV12-4 to TRBJ1-3; D unresolved. The CDR3 covers 15 residues. The germline V and J ends were trimmed by 3 bases and 0 bases, with 9 bases remaining between them. The chain's CDR3 is CASSFRVNSGNTIYF. The CDR3 DNA reads as TGTGCCAGCAGTTTTAGGGTTAACTCTGGAAACACCATATATTTT.

The genes are TRBV7-6 and TRBJ2-3, with a weak D call TRBD2 (5 bases). CDR3 length equals 15 residues. Germline CDR1 SGHVS, CDR2 FNYEAQ. V was cut by 3 bases and J by 4 bases, with 14 bases left in between. As DNA, the CDR3 is TGTGCCAGCAGCTTCTCGGAACTAGTTTCAGATACGCAGTATTTT. It translates to CASSFSELVSDTQYF.

The chain uses TRBV7-2 and TRBJ1-5; D possibly corresponds to TRBD1 (5 bases). The CDR3 is made up of 15 amino acids. Germline V lookup: CDR1 SGHTA, CDR2 FQGNSA. The V and J ends lost 0 bases and 1 base respectively, with 7 bases between them. CDR3 loop: CASSLARGSNQPQHF. The CDR3 nucleotides read TGTGCCAGCAGCTTAGCACGGGGGAGCAATCAGCCCCAGCATTTT.

V is TRBV20-1 and J is TRBJ2-7, with TRBD2 as a possible D gene (6 bases). The CDR3 consists of 14 residues. V was clipped by 4 bases and J by 3 bases, with 16 bases between them. Per germline, CDR1 DFQATT and CDR2 SNEGSKA (reference sequence). CDR3 region: CSATYFGSLYEQYF. In DNA form, the CDR3 reads TGCAGTGCTACCTATTTCGGGAGTCTCTACGAGCAGTACTTC.

This chain connects TRBV5-5 to TRBJ2-2; D unclear. This CDR3 contains 15 residues. Germline V gene sequence: CDR1 SGHKS, CDR2 YYEKEE (reference sequence). Deletions cut 3 bases from V and 0 bases from J, with 9 bases between. This chain's CDR3 is CASSSSVANTGELFF. CDR3 nucleotide sequence: TGTGCCAGCAGCTCAAGTGTGGCGAACACCGGGGAGCTGTTTTTT.

This clonotype showed up many times. The genes are TRBV3-1 and TRBJ1-2, with 7 bases aligning to TRBD1. Germline trimming cut 2 bases from V and 2 bases from J; bases unmatched to any gene: 2. Germline CDR1 is LGHDT and CDR2 is YNNKEL (reference sequence). CDR3 length equals 14 residues. The CDR3, as DNA: TGTGCCAGCAGCCAAAGGGGACAGAACTATGGCTACACCTTC. This encodes CASSQRGQNYGYTF.

At least ten counts were recorded for this clonotype. The rearrangement uses TRBV10-3 and TRBJ2-5; D gene uncertain. Trimming removed 4 bases at V and 3 bases at J, with 9 bases between. The CDR3 extends over 13 amino acids. Germline loops: CDR1 ENHRY, CDR2 SYGVKD. CDR3: CAISATEKETQYF. CDR3 DNA: TGTGCCATCAGTGCCACAGAGAAAGAGACCCAGTACTTC.

The chain has TRBV20-1 and TRBJ2-4, with 11 bases matching TRBD2. Looked up from germline, CDR1 is DFQATT and CDR2 is SNEGSKA (reference sequence). The CDR3 extends over 17 amino acids. V was pared by 1 base and J by 2 bases, with 7 bases of the junction left unmatched. The CDR3 spells CSARAPSGGPPKNIQYF. Written as DNA, the CDR3 is TGCAGTGCTAGAGCACCTAGCGGGGGGCCCCCCAAAAACATTCAGTACTTC.

Ten or more counts support this clonotype. V usage is TRBV9 and J usage is TRBJ1-2, with D maybe TRBD1 (6 bases). The CDR3 is 15 residues long. The germline V and J ends were trimmed by 4 bases and 4 bases, with 17 bases remaining between them. Germline V gene data show CDR1 as SGDLS and CDR2 as YYNGEE. DNA for the CDR3: TGTGCCAGCAGCCCAGAGTTCCAGGGGACCTATGGCTACACCTTC. Its translation is CASSPEFQGTYGYTF.

This chain uses TRBV30 with TRBJ2-1; the match to TRBD2 covers 11 bases. V was clipped by 2 bases and J by 15 bases; unmatched bases: 12. The length of the CDR3 is 14 residues. Germline CDR1 reads GTSNPN; CDR2 reads SVGIG (reference sequence). In DNA form, the CDR3 reads TGTGCCTGGAGTTCAGACCTAGCGGGAGGTGGGGGGTTCTTC. It encodes CAWSSDLAGGGGFF. Full variable domain (outside the CDR3, taken from reference TRBV30 and TRBJ2-1): SQTIHQWPATLVQPVGSPLSLECTVEGTSNPNLYWYRQAAGRGLQLLFYSVGIGQISSEVPQNLSASRPQDRQFILSSKKLLLSDSGFYLCAWSSDLAGGGGFFGPGTRLTVL.

The table lists this clonotype with many counts. The chain links TRBV11-2 to TRBJ2-5; no definite D call. With 3 bases removed from V and 3 bases from J, the gap between germline ends came to 11 bases. CDR1 SGHAT and CDR2 FQNNGV come from the germline V gene. The CDR3 has 14 residues. CDR3 nucleotide sequence: TGTGCCAGCAGCTTCAGACCGGATAAAGAGACCCAGTACTTC. Its translation: CASSFRPDKETQYF.

In its sample, this clonotype was seen many times. The chain combines TRBV5-6 with TRBJ2-1; TRBD2 agrees at 10 bases. Germline CDR1 reads SGHDT; CDR2 reads YYEEEE. The length of the CDR3 is 16 residues. V lost 3 bases and J lost 9; bases outside the gene matches: 12. CDR3 sequence: CASSSLGAGGNFEQFF. The CDR3 region has the DNA TGTGCCAGCAGCTCTTTGGGAGCGGGGGGGAACTTTGAGCAGTTCTTC.

This clonotype was seen at least ten times. The rearrangement links TRBV12-3 or TRBV12-4 to TRBJ2-3, with 11 positions matching TRBD2. The ends lost 2 bases at V and 4 bases at J; junction bases unmatched: 5. CDR3 length equals 16 residues. CDR3 DNA sequence: TGTGCCAGCAGTTTACTAGCGGGAGGTTGGGCAGATACGCAGTATTTT. Amino acid sequence: CASSLLAGGWADTQYF.

This clonotype was counted at least ten times. J is TRBJ2-3 and V is TRBV7-8; D not certain. Germline V gene data show CDR1 as SGHVS and CDR2 as FQNEAQ. V was pared by 5 bases and J by 7 bases, with 13 bases between. The CDR3 totals 13 residues. For the CDR3, the DNA is TGTGCCAGCAGCAAGACCGGAAAATATACGCAGTATTTT. As protein: CASSKTGKYTQYF.

This clonotype showed up just a few times. The V gene is TRBV12-3 or TRBV12-4, the J gene TRBJ2-1, with 7 bases fitting TRBD1. V lost 2 bases, J lost 9 bases, and 7 bases stayed unmatched. The CDR3 has 14 residues. The CDR3, as DNA: TGTGCCAGCAGTTTATTTAGGGGGCGCGGTGAGCAGTTCTTC. It is translated as CASSLFRGRGEQFF.

This clonotype has a count of ten or more. The rearrangement uses TRBV12-3 or TRBV12-4 and TRBJ1-3; D gene unclear. Between the trimmed V and J ends, which lost 4 bases and 8 bases, there was a span of 9 bases. The CDR3 is 12 residues long. CDR3 loop: CASSSQPDTIYF. The CDR3 nucleotides read TGTGCCAGCAGTTCCCAGCCCGACACCATATATTTT.

The gene calls are TRBV19 and TRBJ2-3, with D unresolved. This CDR3 is built from 12 residues. In germline, CDR1 is LNHDA, CDR2 SQIVND (reference sequence). Trimming took 5 bases from V and 4 from J, leaving 7 bases between them. CDR3 in DNA: TGTGCCAGTAGTTATGGTCCAGATACGCAGTATTTT. Encoded protein: CASSYGPDTQYF.

This clonotype has more than one count but fewer than ten. This sequence joins TRBV13 and TRBJ2-7; TRBD2 matches 10 bases. The CDR3 is made up of 16 amino acids. The V segment lost 0 bases and the J segment 0 bases; nucleotides outside the gene matches: 2. CDR1 and CDR2 (germline): PRHDT, FYEKMQ (reference sequence). The CDR3 DNA reads as TGTGCCAGCAGCTTAGGAGGACTAGCGGACTCCTACGAGCAGTACTTC. It specifies CASSLGGLADSYEQYF. The full variable domain, its missing parts supplied by reference TRBV13 and TRBJ2-7, is AAGVIQSPRHLIKEKRETATLKCYPIPRHDTVYWYQQGPGQDPQFLISFYEKMQSDKGSIPDRFSAQQFSDYHSELNMSSLELGDSALYFCASSLGGLADSYEQYFGPGTRLTVT.